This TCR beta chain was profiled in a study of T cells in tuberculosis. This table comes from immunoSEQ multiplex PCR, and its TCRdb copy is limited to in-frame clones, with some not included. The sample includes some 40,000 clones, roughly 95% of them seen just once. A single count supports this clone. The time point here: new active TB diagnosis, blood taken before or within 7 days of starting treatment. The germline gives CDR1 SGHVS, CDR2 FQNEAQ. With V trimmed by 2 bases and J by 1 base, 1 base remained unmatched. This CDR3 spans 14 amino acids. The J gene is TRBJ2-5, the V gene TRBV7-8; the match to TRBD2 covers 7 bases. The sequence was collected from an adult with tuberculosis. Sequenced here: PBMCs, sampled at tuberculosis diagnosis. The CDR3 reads CASSLWGGQETQYF. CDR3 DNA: TGTGCCAGCAGCTTATGGGGGGGCCAAGAGACCCAGTACTTC.